Described below is a single T cell receptor beta chain sequence and its context. Method: immunoSEQ multiplex PCR; TCRdb's copy keeps in-frame clones and lacks some. This table holds around 90,000 clones, roughly 86% found once. This entry comes from a study of control samples from healthy donors and cancer patients. This TCR was sampled from a man younger than 45 in good health. The sequencing input was blood.

CDR3 amino acids: CASSPTGGGYGYTF. In DNA, the CDR3 is TGTGCCAGCAGCCCGACAGGGGGCGGCTATGGCTACACCTTC. The gene calls are TRBV7-2 and TRBJ1-2, with TRBD1 matching over 10 bases. Germline CDR1 reads SGHTA; CDR2 reads FQGNSA. The CDR3 has 14 amino acids. The ends lost 5 bases at V and 4 bases at J; junction bases unmatched: 4.